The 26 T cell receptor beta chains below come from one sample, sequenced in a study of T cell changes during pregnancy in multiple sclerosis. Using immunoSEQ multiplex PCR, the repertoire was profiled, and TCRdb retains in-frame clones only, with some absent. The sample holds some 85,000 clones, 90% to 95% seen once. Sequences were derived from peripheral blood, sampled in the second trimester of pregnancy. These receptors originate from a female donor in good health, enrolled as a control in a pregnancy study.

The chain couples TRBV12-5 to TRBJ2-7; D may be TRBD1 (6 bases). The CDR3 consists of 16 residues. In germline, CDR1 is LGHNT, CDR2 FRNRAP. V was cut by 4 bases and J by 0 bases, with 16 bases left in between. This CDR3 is CASGSPRTVSSYEQYF. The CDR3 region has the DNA TGTGCTAGTGGTTCTCCCCGGACAGTGAGCTCCTACGAGCAGTACTTC. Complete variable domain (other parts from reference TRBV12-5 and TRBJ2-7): DARVTQTPRHKVTEMGQEVTMRCQPILGHNTVFWYRQTMMQGLELLAYFRNRAPLDDSGMPKDRFSAEMPDATLATLKIQPSEPRDSAVYFCASGSPRTVSSYEQYFGPGTRLTVT.

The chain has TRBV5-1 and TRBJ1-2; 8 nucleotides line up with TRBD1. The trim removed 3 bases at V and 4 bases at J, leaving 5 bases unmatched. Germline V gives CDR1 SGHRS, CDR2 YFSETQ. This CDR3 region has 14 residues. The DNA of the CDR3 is TGCGCCAGCAGCTCAGGACAGGGAAGCTATGGCTACACCTTC. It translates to CASSSGQGSYGYTF.

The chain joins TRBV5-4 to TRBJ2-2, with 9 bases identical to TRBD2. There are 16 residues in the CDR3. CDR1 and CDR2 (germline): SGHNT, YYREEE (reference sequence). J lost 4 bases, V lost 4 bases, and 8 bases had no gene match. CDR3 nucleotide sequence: TGTGCCAGCAGCCAAGCGGGGGGCGCGGGCACCGGGGAGCTGTTTTTT. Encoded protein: CASSQAGGAGTGELFF.

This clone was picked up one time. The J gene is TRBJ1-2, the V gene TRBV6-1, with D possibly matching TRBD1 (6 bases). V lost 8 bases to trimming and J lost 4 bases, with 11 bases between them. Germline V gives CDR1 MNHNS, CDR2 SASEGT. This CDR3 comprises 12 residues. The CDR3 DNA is TGTGCCAGCCTGCTGGACAGCTATGGCTACACCTTC. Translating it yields CASLLDSYGYTF.

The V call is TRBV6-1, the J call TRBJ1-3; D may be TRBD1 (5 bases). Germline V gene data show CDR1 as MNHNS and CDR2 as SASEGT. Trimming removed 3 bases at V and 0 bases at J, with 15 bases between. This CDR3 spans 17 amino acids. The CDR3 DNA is TGTGCCAGCAGTGATGGCCCCGGGGGACTCTCTGGAAACACCATATATTTT. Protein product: CASSDGPGGLSGNTIYF.

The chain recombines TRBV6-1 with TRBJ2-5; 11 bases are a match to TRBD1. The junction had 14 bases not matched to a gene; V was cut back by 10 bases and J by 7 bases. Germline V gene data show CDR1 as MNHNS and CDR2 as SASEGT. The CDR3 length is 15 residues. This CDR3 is CATLPDRGPRGTQYF. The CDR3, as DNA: TGTGCCACCTTACCGGACAGGGGGCCCCGGGGGACCCAGTACTTC.

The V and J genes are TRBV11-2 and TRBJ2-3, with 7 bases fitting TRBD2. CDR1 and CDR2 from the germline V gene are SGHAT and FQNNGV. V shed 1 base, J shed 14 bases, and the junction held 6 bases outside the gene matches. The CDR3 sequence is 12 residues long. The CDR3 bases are TGTGCCAGCAGCTTAGGGCTAGCGGATGGGTATTTT. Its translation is CASSLGLADGYF. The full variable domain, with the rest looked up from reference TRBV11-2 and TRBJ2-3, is EAGVAQSPRYKIIEKRQSVAFWCNPISGHATLYWYQQILGQGPKLLIQFQNNGVVDDSQLPKDRFSAERLKGVDSTLKIQPAKLEDSAVYLCASSLGLADGYFGPGTRLTVL.

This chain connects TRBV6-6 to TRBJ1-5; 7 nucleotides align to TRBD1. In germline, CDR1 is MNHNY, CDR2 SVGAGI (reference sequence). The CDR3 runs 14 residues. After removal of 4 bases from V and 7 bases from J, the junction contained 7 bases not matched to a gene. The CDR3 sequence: CASSFGQVQQPQHF. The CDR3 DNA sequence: TGTGCCAGCAGTTTCGGACAGGTCCAACAGCCCCAGCATTTT.

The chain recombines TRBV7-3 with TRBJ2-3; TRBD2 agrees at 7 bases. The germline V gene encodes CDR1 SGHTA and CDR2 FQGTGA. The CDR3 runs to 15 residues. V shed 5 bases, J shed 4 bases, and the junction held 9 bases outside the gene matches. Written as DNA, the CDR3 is TGTGCCAGCAGCCCACTAGCGACTGGAGCAGATACGCAGTATTTT. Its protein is CASSPLATGADTQYF.

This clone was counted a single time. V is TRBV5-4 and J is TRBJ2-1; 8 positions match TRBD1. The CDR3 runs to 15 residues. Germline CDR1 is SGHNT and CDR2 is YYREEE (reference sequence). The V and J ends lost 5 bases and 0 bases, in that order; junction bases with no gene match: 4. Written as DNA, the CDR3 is TGTGCCAGCAGACTAGACAGGGGCTCCTACAATGAGCAGTTCTTC. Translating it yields CASRLDRGSYNEQFF.

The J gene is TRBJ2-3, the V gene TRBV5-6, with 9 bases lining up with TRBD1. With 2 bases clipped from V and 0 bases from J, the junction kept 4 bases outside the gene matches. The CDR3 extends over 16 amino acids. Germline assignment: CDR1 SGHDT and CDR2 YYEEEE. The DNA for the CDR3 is TGTGCCAGCAGCTTAGGGACAGGGCAAAGCACAGATACGCAGTATTTT. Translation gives CASSLGTGQSTDTQYF.

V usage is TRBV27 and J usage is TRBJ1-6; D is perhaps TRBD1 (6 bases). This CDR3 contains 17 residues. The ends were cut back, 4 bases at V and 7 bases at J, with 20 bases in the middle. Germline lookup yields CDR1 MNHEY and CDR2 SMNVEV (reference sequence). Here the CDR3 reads CASSWAGTNFGNSPLHF. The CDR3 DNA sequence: TGTGCCAGCAGTTGGGCCGGGACAAACTTCGGAAATTCACCCCTCCACTTT.

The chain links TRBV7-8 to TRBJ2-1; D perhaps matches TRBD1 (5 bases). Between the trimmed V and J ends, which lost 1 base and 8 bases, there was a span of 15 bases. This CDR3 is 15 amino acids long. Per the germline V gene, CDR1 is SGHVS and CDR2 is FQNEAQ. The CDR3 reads CASSLGQGSPDEQFF. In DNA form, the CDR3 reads TGTGCCAGCAGCTTAGGGCAGGGATCCCCCGATGAGCAGTTCTTC.

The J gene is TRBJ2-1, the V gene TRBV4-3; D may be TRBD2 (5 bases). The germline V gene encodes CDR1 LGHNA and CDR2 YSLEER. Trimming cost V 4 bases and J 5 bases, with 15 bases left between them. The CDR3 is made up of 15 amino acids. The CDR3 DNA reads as TGCGCCAGCAGCCCGGGGTTAGGGATAAACAATGAGCAGTTCTTC. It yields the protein CASSPGLGINNEQFF.

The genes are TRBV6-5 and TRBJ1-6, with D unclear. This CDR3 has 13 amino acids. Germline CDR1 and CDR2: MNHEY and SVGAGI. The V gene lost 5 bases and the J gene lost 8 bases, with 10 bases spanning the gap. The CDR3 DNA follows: TGTGCCAGCAGTAGAGGGATTGATTCACCCCTCCACTTT. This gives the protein CASSRGIDSPLHF.

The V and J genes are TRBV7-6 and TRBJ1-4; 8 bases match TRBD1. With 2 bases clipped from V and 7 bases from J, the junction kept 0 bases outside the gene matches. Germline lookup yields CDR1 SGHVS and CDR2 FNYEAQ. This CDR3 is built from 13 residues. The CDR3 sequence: CASSLQGAEKLFF. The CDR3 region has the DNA TGTGCCAGCAGCTTACAGGGGGCTGAAAAACTGTTTTTT.

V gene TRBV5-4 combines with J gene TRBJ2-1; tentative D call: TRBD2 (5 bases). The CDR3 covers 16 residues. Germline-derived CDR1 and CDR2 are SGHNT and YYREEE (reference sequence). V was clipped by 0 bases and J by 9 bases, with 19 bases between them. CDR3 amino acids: CASSLGGVLFRGEQFF. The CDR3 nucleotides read TGTGCCAGCAGCTTGGGGGGTGTTTTGTTCCGGGGTGAGCAGTTCTTC. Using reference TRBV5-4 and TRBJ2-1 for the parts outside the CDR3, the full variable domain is ETGVTQSPTHLIKTRGQQVTLRCSSQSGHNTVSWYQQALGQGPQFIFQYYREEENGRGNFPPRFSGLQFPNYSSELNVNALELDDSALYLCASSLGGVLFRGEQFFGPGTRLTVL.

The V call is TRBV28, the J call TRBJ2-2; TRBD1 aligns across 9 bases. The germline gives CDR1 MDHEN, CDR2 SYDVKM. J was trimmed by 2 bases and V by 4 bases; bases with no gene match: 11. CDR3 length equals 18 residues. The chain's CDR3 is CASSYSTGGAINTGELFF. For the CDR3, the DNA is TGTGCCAGCAGTTACTCTACAGGGGGCGCGATCAACACCGGGGAGCTGTTTTTT.

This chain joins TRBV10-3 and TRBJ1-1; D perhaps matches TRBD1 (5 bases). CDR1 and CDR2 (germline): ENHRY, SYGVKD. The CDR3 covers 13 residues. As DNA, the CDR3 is TGTGCTTTCCGATGGGGGGTTGACACTGAAGCTTTCTTT. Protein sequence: CAFRWGVDTEAFF.

DNA for the CDR3: TGTGCCAGCAGCCAGGGATCCGGGGAGCTGTTTTTT. Amino acid sequence: CASSQGSGELFF. The chain employs TRBV13 and TRBJ2-2; D might be TRBD1 (5 bases). The germline CDR1 and CDR2 sequences are PRHDT and FYEKMQ (reference sequence). CDR3 length: 12 amino acids. V lost 5 bases to trimming and J lost 6 bases, with 7 bases between them.

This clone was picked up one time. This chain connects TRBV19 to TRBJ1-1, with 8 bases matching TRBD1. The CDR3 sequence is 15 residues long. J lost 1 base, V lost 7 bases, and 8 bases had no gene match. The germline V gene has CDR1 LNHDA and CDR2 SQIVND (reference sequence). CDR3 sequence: CASMRTGTKNTEAFF. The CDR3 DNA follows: TGTGCCAGTATGCGGACAGGGACGAAGAACACTGAAGCTTTCTTT.

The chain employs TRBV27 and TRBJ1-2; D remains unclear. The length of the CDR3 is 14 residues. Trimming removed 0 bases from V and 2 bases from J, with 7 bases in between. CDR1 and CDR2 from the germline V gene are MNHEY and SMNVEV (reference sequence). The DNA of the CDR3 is TGTGCCAGCAGTTTATCTCGGCGGAACTATGGCTACACCTTC. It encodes CASSLSRRNYGYTF.

CDR3 coding DNA: TGTGCCAGCAGCTTTGACCGACAGGTCCCAAGGGAAAAACTGTTTTTT. Protein sequence: CASSFDRQVPREKLFF. The V gene is TRBV5-8, the J gene TRBJ1-4; D is perhaps TRBD1 (6 bases). Trimming stripped 2 bases from V and 8 bases from J, with 19 bases between. Germline assignment: CDR1 SGHTS and CDR2 YDEGEE. The CDR3 runs 16 residues.

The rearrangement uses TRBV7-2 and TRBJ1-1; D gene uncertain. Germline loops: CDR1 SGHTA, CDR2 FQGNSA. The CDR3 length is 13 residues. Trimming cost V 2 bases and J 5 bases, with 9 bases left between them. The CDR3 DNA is TGTGCCAGCAGCTTATCGTCGGGGACTGAAGCTTTCTTT. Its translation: CASSLSSGTEAFF.

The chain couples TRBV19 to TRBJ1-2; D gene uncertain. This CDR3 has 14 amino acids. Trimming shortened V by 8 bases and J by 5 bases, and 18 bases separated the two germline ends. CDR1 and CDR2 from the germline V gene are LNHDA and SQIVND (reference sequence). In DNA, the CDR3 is TGTGCCAGTTCGTACCCGATACCCGGGTATGGCTACACCTTC. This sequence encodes CASSYPIPGYGYTF.

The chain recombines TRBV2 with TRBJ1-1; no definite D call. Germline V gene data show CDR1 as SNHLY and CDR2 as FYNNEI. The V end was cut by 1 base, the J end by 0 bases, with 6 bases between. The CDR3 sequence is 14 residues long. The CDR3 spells CASSEDYLNTEAFF. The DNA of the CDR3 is TGTGCCAGCAGTGAAGACTACTTGAACACTGAAGCTTTCTTT.